A single TCR beta chain is shown here with its context. The antigen remains unidentified. One junction end does not reproduce the germline sequence, and a read error may be involved. This record comes from a study of tumor-infiltrating lymphocytes in primary liver carcinoma. On the study more broadly: The neoplasms were of stage T1-T3 N0M0, with dimensions of about 4.2 to 10 cm across. Study-level points and caveats: Only about 7-24% of top clones showed up in all five tumor regions.

Co-extracted RNA and DNA came from about 19-30 mg of unsorted bulk tissue. Donors underwent surgery for histopathologically diagnosed primary liver carcinoma. The input was 500 ng total RNA; TCR beta cDNA was made from it with a constant-region primer. It was through three nested multiplex PCR rounds of slightly modified ARM-PCR that TCR beta libraries arose. TRBV1-TRBV30 forward primers and a C-beta reverse primer were used in the first two PCR rounds, which each ran for 9 to 10 cycles. Using its own MiXCR run on the multiplex PCR reads, TCRdb lists one record per CDR3 protein. Of tens of thousands of distinct CDR3 sequences in the sample, about 78% were seen once. The germline V gene encodes CDR1 SGHAT and CDR2 FQNNGV. This CDR3 has 15 residues.

The chain links TRBV11-2 to TRBJ2-2; D may be TRBD1 or TRBD2 (5 bases each). This clonotype was sampled from a man between 35 and 55 years old with primary liver carcinoma and hepatitis B virus infection. The sequenced sample was liver tumor tissue from sampling region 5. Subset denoted: tumor region T5, tumor centre. The CDR3, as DNA: TGTGCCAGTAGCTTAACTCGGGGACGGACCGGGGAGCTGTTTTTT. As protein: CASSLTRGRTGELFF.